Following are 28 T cell receptor beta chains from one sample sequenced in a study of cytomegalovirus exposure and HLA in healthy donors. PCR used 60 Vbeta primers and 13 Jbeta primers. Only in-frame clones appear in the TCRdb table, and some are missing; sequencing was by immunoSEQ multiplex PCR. The data contain 180,000 or so clones, about 75% of them singletons. The sequenced sample consisted of PBMCs. The receptor source for this set is a man aged 50-60 years in good health and CMV-seropositive.

The J gene is TRBJ1-1, the V gene TRBV27; 7 positions match TRBD1. V dropped 0 bases and J dropped 3; count of bases not matched to a gene: 4. CDR3 length equals 15 residues. Germline V CDR1 and CDR2: MNHEY, SMNVEV (reference sequence). The CDR3 region has the DNA TGTGCCAGCAGTTTATCCAGGGGGGTATACACTGAAGCTTTCTTT. Its translation is CASSLSRGVYTEAFF.

The chain has TRBV16 and TRBJ2-1, with 7 nucleotides matching TRBD1. The CDR3 loop spans 15 amino acids. V was pared by 8 bases and J by 0 bases, with 7 bases of the junction left unmatched. CDR1 and CDR2 from the germline V gene are KGHSY and FQNENV. CDR3 region: CASSRRDSSYNEQFF. CDR3 bases: TGTGCCAGCTCCCGCAGGGACAGCTCCTACAATGAGCAGTTCTTC.

The chain recombines TRBV19 with TRBJ1-1; TRBD1 matches at 8 bases. J lost 4 bases, V lost 6 bases, and 10 bases had no gene match. The CDR3 is 15 amino acids. Germline CDR1 reads LNHDA; CDR2 reads SQIVND (reference sequence). Here the CDR3 reads CASSPRTGRFTEAFF. CDR3 nucleotide sequence: TGTGCCAGTAGCCCAAGGACAGGGCGATTCACTGAAGCTTTCTTT.

The chain has TRBV5-1 and TRBJ1-2; D unclear. Per germline, CDR1 SGHRS and CDR2 YFSETQ. The V end was cut by 0 bases, the J end by 4 bases, with 7 bases between. The CDR3 length is 13 residues. As DNA, the CDR3 is TGCGCCAGCAGCTTGGATCTCGGCTATGGCTACACCTTC. Residues: CASSLDLGYGYTF.

The J gene is TRBJ2-3, the V gene TRBV6-4, with D maybe TRBD1 (6 bases). The germline CDR1 and CDR2 sequences are MRHNA and SNTAGT. Trimming stripped 4 bases from V and 1 base from J, with 9 bases between. The CDR3 extends over 14 amino acids. The CDR3 spells CASSVNRGTDTQYF. CDR3 nucleotides: TGTGCCAGCAGTGTAAACAGGGGCACAGATACGCAGTATTTT.

This clone was observed a few times. The gene calls are TRBV5-6 and TRBJ1-1, with D unclear. CDR1 SGHDT and CDR2 YYEEEE come from the germline V gene. The CDR3 runs 13 residues. V lost 0 bases and J lost 4, with 7 bases in between. The CDR3 DNA sequence: TGTGCCAGCAGCTTGGGCCCGAGCACTGAAGCTTTCTTT. This gives the protein CASSLGPSTEAFF.

This chain uses TRBV11-2 with TRBJ2-7; TRBD1 matches at 9 bases. The CDR3 is made up of 15 amino acids. V was clipped by 1 base and J by 2 bases; unmatched bases: 3. Germline loops: CDR1 SGHAT, CDR2 FQNNGV. The DNA for the CDR3 is TGTGCCAGCAGCTTAGCGGGACAGGGCCCCTACGAGCAGTACTTC. It yields the protein CASSLAGQGPYEQYF.

In its sample, this clone was seen once. J is TRBJ2-7 and V is TRBV23-1; possible D gene TRBD1, 6 bases. TRBV23-1 is an open reading frame, and its role is uncertain. The V end lost 4 bases, the J end lost 0 bases, and 19 bases lay between the germline ends. The CDR3 loop spans 17 amino acids. Written as DNA, the CDR3 is TGCGCCAGCAGTCCTAGCCCGGGACACAGGAGCTCCTACGAGCAGTACGTC. Translating gives CASSPSPGHRSSYEQYV.

The chain couples TRBV5-4 to TRBJ1-1, with TRBD1 matching 12 bases. Trimming cost V 4 bases and J 11 bases; bases outside gene matches: 9. The CDR3 runs 14 residues. The germline CDR1 and CDR2 sequences are SGHNT and YYREEE (reference sequence). The CDR3 spells CASSLGQGAVGAFF. The CDR3 nucleotides are TGTGCCAGCAGCCTGGGACAGGGGGCTGTGGGTGCTTTCTTT. Full variable domain (outside the CDR3, taken from reference TRBV5-4 and TRBJ1-1): ETGVTQSPTHLIKTRGQQVTLRCSSQSGHNTVSWYQQALGQGPQFIFQYYREEENGRGNFPPRFSGLQFPNYSSELNVNALELDDSALYLCASSLGQGAVGAFFGQGTRLTVV.

This chain uses TRBV27 with TRBJ2-2; D unclear. V lost 5 bases and J lost 2, with 3 bases in between. CDR3 length equals 12 residues. Germline lookup yields CDR1 MNHEY and CDR2 SMNVEV (reference sequence). This chain's CDR3 is CASSLNTGELFF. The CDR3 DNA follows: TGTGCCAGCAGTCTAAACACCGGGGAGCTGTTTTTT.

V gene TRBV6-8 combines with J gene TRBJ2-3; perhaps TRBD2 as D (6 bases). V was clipped by 2 bases and J by 0 bases, with 9 bases between them. The CDR3 is made up of 15 amino acids. Germline values: CDR1 MNHGY, CDR2 SAAAGT. CDR3 nucleotides: TGTGCCAGCAGTTACGGGACTGCTAGCACAGATACGCAGTATTTT. As protein: CASSYGTASTDTQYF.

The J gene is TRBJ1-2, the V gene TRBV7-8; no reliable D call. V lost 0 bases and J lost 4, with 12 bases in between. Germline assignment: CDR1 SGHVS and CDR2 FQNEAQ. This CDR3 is built from 15 residues. In nucleotides, the CDR3 is TGTGCCAGCAGCTTAGCGCCCGGTCGATCCTATGGCTACACCTTC. Its translation: CASSLAPGRSYGYTF.

The chain carries TRBV13 and TRBJ1-2; D not certain. CDR1 and CDR2 (germline): PRHDT, FYEKMQ (reference sequence). Trimming left V 6 bases short and J 3 bases short, with 14 bases between. The CDR3 consists of 14 residues. CDR3 DNA: TGTGCCAGCAGTCGGCCGGGAACCGACTATGGCTACACCTTC. Protein product: CASSRPGTDYGYTF.

This clone turned up a few times. This rearrangement joins TRBV5-4 to TRBJ1-2, with D tentatively TRBD1 (5 bases). The CDR3 consists of 15 residues. The V gene's germline CDR1 is SGHNT and CDR2 YYREEE (reference sequence). Trimming took 0 bases from V and 8 from J, leaving 17 bases between them. This chain's CDR3 is CASSLVGVGGLGYTF. DNA for the CDR3: TGTGCCAGCAGCTTGGTGGGGGTGGGGGGACTGGGCTACACCTTC.

The rearrangement links TRBV4-2 to TRBJ2-3, with 7 bases matching TRBD1. The CDR3 is 17 amino acids. CDR1 is LGHNA, CDR2 YNFKEQ, per germline. V gave up 0 bases and J gave up 2 bases; unmatched junction bases: 8. CDR3 loop: CASSQDPTGTDTDTQYF. The CDR3 nucleotides are TGTGCCAGCAGCCAAGATCCGACAGGGACGGACACAGATACGCAGTATTTT.

This clone has only one observation. The rearrangement uses TRBV30 and TRBJ2-7, with 7 bases identical to TRBD2. This CDR3 spans 15 amino acids. Germline lookup yields CDR1 GTSNPN and CDR2 SVGIG (reference sequence). The J segment lost 0 bases and the V segment lost 0 bases, leaving 5 bases of the junction unmatched. CDR3 DNA: TGTGCCTGGAGTGTACGTCGCGGGAGCTCCTACGAGCAGTACTTC. The encoded protein is CAWSVRRGSSYEQYF. The whole variable domain, remainder taken from reference TRBV30 and TRBJ2-7, is SQTIHQWPATLVQPVGSPLSLECTVEGTSNPNLYWYRQAAGRGLQLLFYSVGIGQISSEVPQNLSASRPQDRQFILSSKKLLLSDSGFYLCAWSVRRGSSYEQYFGPGTRLTVT.

V and J are TRBV30 and TRBJ2-7, with TRBD1 identical over 10 bases. With the DNA end fitting TRBJ2-1 better, the J assignment may be wrong. Germline assignment: CDR1 GTSNPN and CDR2 SVGIG (reference sequence). The CDR3 extends over 15 amino acids. CDR3 loop: CAWSLDRGSYNEQFF. The CDR3 DNA follows: TGTGCCTGGAGTTTGGACAGGGGGTCCTACAATGAGCAGTTCTTC.

This sequence joins TRBV27 and TRBJ2-7, with 9 bases that match TRBD1. V shed 4 bases, J shed 4 bases, and the junction held 5 bases outside the gene matches. Looked up from germline, CDR1 is MNHEY and CDR2 is SMNVEV (reference sequence). This CDR3 region has 14 residues. DNA for the CDR3: TGTGCCAGCAGTTCAACAGGGGGCGGATACGAGCAGTACTTC. It yields the protein CASSSTGGGYEQYF.

The chain uses TRBV5-6 and TRBJ1-2, with D possibly being TRBD1 (5 bases). Germline CDR1 reads SGHDT; CDR2 reads YYEEEE. Trimming took off 1 base at V and 8 bases at J, with 15 bases between the two ends. The CDR3 has 14 amino acids. CDR3 bases: TGTGCCAGCAGCTTGACAGGCGCGATCGGCGGCTACACCTTC. This gives the protein CASSLTGAIGGYTF.

This clone was counted a few times. In DNA form, the CDR3 reads TGTGCCTGGAGTGTACGTCGGAGCGGGTTCACAGATACGCAGTATTTT. This gives the protein CAWSVRRSGFTDTQYF. This chain joins TRBV30 and TRBJ2-3; tentative D call: TRBD2 (6 bases). Germline V gene sequence: CDR1 GTSNPN, CDR2 SVGIG (reference sequence). CDR3 length equals 16 residues. V was cut by 0 bases and J by 2 bases, with 15 bases left in between.

CDR3 in amino acids: CASHRTGLSNQPQHF. The DNA of the CDR3 is TGCGCCAGCCATAGGACAGGGTTGAGCAATCAGCCCCAGCATTTT. This sequence joins TRBV4-1 and TRBJ1-5; 8 bases align to TRBD1. The J segment lost 1 base and the V segment lost 8 bases, leaving 7 bases of the junction unmatched. This CDR3 region has 15 residues. Germline lookup yields CDR1 MGHRA and CDR2 YSYEKL.

This clone was detected only a few times. This chain's CDR3 is CASSEWASGGYDEQFF. The CDR3, as DNA: TGCGCCAGCAGTGAGTGGGCTAGCGGGGGGTACGATGAGCAGTTCTTC. This chain joins TRBV10-2 and TRBJ2-1; 11 nucleotides align to TRBD2. This CDR3 is built from 16 residues. Per germline, CDR1 WSHSY and CDR2 SAAADI. Trimming at V came to 1 base and at J to 8 bases, leaving 7 bases not matched to a gene.

V gene TRBV27 combines with J gene TRBJ1-1, with a tentative D call TRBD1 (6 bases). Germline V gives CDR1 MNHEY, CDR2 SMNVEV (reference sequence). The length of the CDR3 is 14 residues. V was shortened by 0 bases and J by 11 bases, with 16 bases between the two germline ends. The CDR3: CASSLSGPRGAAFF. In DNA, the CDR3 is TGTGCCAGCAGTTTATCGGGGCCCCGGGGGGCGGCTTTCTTT.

In nucleotides, the CDR3 is TGTGCCAGCAGCCTCTTGACAGTCGACTATGGCTACACCTTC. Residues: CASSLLTVDYGYTF. This chain joins TRBV7-2 and TRBJ1-2; possible D gene TRBD1, 5 bases. Germline V CDR1 and CDR2: SGHTA, FQGNSA. V gave up 5 bases and J gave up 3 bases, with 13 bases separating them. This CDR3 region has 14 residues.

With respect to this clone: The junction shows a germline mismatch at one end, possibly a read error. The chain carries TRBV7-2 and TRBJ1-5; 7 bases map to TRBD1. CDR1 and CDR2 from the germline V gene are SGHTA and FQGNSA. The CDR3 sequence is 19 residues long. The CDR3 region is CAGSREAYRGVSSNQPQHF. DNA of the CDR3: TGTGCCGGCAGCCGGGAAGCCTACAGGGGAGTTTCTAGCAATCAGCCCCAGCATTTT.

This rearrangement joins TRBV6-5 to TRBJ1-2; D perhaps matches TRBD1 (6 bases). This CDR3 has 14 residues. Germline V gene data show CDR1 as MNHEY and CDR2 as SVGAGI. Trimming took off 5 bases at V and 0 bases at J, with 10 bases between the two ends. The CDR3 sequence: CASSRDTTNYGYTF. The CDR3 DNA sequence: TGTGCCAGCAGTCGGGACACAACTAACTATGGCTACACCTTC.

V and J are TRBV7-2 and TRBJ1-5, with D possibly TRBD1 on 5 matching bases. CDR3 length: 13 amino acids. V lost 3 bases to trimming and J lost 5 bases, with 8 bases between them. The germline V gene has CDR1 SGHTA and CDR2 FQGNSA. The DNA for the CDR3 is TGTGCCAGCAGCTTCCTACAGGATCAGCCCCAGCATTTT. Its translation is CASSFLQDQPQHF.

This clone was found once. The rearrangement uses TRBV18 and TRBJ1-6; no clear D. V was cut by 0 bases and J by 8 bases, with 5 bases left in between. This CDR3 region has 13 residues. Germline CDR1 is KGHSH and CDR2 is LQKENI. CDR3 sequence reads: CASSPPDYSPLHF. CDR3 coding DNA: TGTGCCAGCTCACCACCGGACTATTCACCCCTCCACTTT.